A selection of T cell receptor beta chains follows, all from one sample in a study of control samples from healthy donors and cancer patients. Sequencing used immunoSEQ multiplex PCR; TCRdb keeps in-frame clones, though not all of them. The sample yields 20,000 to 30,000 clones, approximately 91% seen once. The sample comprised PBMCs. Every receptor here comes from a man in his forties or fifties with lung cancer. Both conserved end residues are part of each CDR3. Fields, in order: J gene, V gene, CDR3 protein.

j_gene: TRBJ1-2; v_gene: TRBV9; CDR3aa: CASSVLGTGDYGYTF
j_gene: TRBJ2-3; v_gene: TRBV9; CDR3aa: CASTAGLRSTDTQYF
j_gene: TRBJ1-2; v_gene: TRBV10-3; CDR3aa: CAISEAVGAAYGYTF
j_gene: TRBJ2-3; v_gene: TRBV6-2/TRBV6-3; CDR3aa: CASSPRDDTQYF
j_gene: TRBJ2-2; v_gene: TRBV6-2/TRBV6-3; CDR3aa: CASSRGLAGVNTGELFF
j_gene: TRBJ1-4; v_gene: TRBV6-1; CDR3aa: CASSEVRHSNEKLFF
j_gene: TRBJ1-5; v_gene: TRBV10-3; CDR3aa: CASKTGSDQPQHF
j_gene: TRBJ2-7; v_gene: TRBV7-6; CDR3aa: CASKTTGSLYEQYF
j_gene: TRBJ1-5; v_gene: TRBV7-2; CDR3aa: CASSPRANQPQHF
j_gene: TRBJ1-1; v_gene: TRBV11-1; CDR3aa: CASSPRPDTEAFF
j_gene: TRBJ2-3; v_gene: TRBV5-6; CDR3aa: CASRTTGPDTQYF
j_gene: TRBJ2-3; v_gene: TRBV6-5; CDR3aa: CASSYGTPSTDTQYF
j_gene: TRBJ1-3; v_gene: TRBV5-1; CDR3aa: CASSLAGASGNTIYF
j_gene: TRBJ1-6; v_gene: TRBV28; CDR3aa: CASSRQGARASPLHF
j_gene: TRBJ2-5; v_gene: TRBV5-1; CDR3aa: CASSLGVGVVTETQYF
j_gene: TRBJ1-1; v_gene: TRBV18; CDR3aa: CASSPRGDQNTEAFF
j_gene: TRBJ2-2; v_gene: TRBV7-6; CDR3aa: CASSGRSGELFF
j_gene: TRBJ1-3; v_gene: TRBV9; CDR3aa: CASSVRGDRFAGNTIYF
j_gene: TRBJ2-7; v_gene: TRBV7-2; CDR3aa: CASRPPRTASYEQYF
j_gene: TRBJ1-6; v_gene: TRBV3-1/TRBV3-2; CDR3aa: CASSPLEGNSPLHF
j_gene: TRBJ1-3; v_gene: TRBV25-1; CDR3aa: CASSLGGPSTIYF
j_gene: TRBJ2-1; v_gene: TRBV24-1; CDR3aa: CATSETSGGADDEQFF
j_gene: TRBJ2-4; v_gene: TRBV19; CDR3aa: CASSIPTTGVAKNIQYF
j_gene: TRBJ1-1; v_gene: TRBV3-1/TRBV3-2; CDR3aa: CASSLHTRAEAFF
j_gene: TRBJ1-2; v_gene: TRBV5-4; CDR3aa: CASSLEAGGVSFYGYTF
j_gene: TRBJ2-3; v_gene: TRBV30; CDR3aa: CAWRPKPGTRDLTDTQYF
j_gene: TRBJ2-3; v_gene: TRBV10-3; CDR3aa: CAISESLGLGTDTQYF
j_gene: TRBJ2-3; v_gene: TRBV3-1/TRBV3-2; CDR3aa: CASSRDSRSSTDTQYF
j_gene: TRBJ1-2; v_gene: TRBV24-1; CDR3aa: CATRGLRQTYGYTF
j_gene: TRBJ1-5; v_gene: TRBV2; CDR3aa: CASNAPGNQPQHF
j_gene: TRBJ2-3; v_gene: TRBV7-8; CDR3aa: CASQPGQATSDTQYF
j_gene: TRBJ1-1; v_gene: TRBV5-4; CDR3aa: CASSLSTGGAFF
j_gene: TRBJ1-5; v_gene: TRBV6-6; CDR3aa: CASSSFGTPGNQPQHF
j_gene: TRBJ1-3; v_gene: TRBV18; CDR3aa: CASSPQGENGNTIYF
j_gene: TRBJ2-7; v_gene: TRBV28; CDR3aa: CASSSPPKRGDYEQYF
j_gene: TRBJ2-5; v_gene: TRBV4-1; CDR3aa: CASSQAAPETQYF
j_gene: TRBJ1-2; v_gene: TRBV6-5; CDR3aa: CASSVNRDAGYTF
j_gene: TRBJ2-2; v_gene: TRBV3-1/TRBV3-2; CDR3aa: CASSLENTGELFF
j_gene: TRBJ1-6; v_gene: TRBV2; CDR3aa: CASTNGGNHSPLHF
j_gene: TRBJ1-2; v_gene: TRBV4-3; CDR3aa: CASSQEMVVTGTGYTF
j_gene: TRBJ1-3; v_gene: TRBV11-2; CDR3aa: CASNAAMGPGSSGNTIYF
j_gene: TRBJ1-1; v_gene: TRBV13; CDR3aa: CASSQSNTEAFF
j_gene: TRBJ1-2; v_gene: TRBV18; CDR3aa: CASSPGESYGYTF
j_gene: TRBJ2-1; v_gene: TRBV9; CDR3aa: CASNRAGGLNEQFF
j_gene: TRBJ1-1; v_gene: TRBV18; CDR3aa: CASSTGQAGTEAFF
j_gene: TRBJ1-4; v_gene: TRBV18; CDR3aa: CASSPRGDNEKLFF
j_gene: TRBJ2-7; v_gene: TRBV7-2; CDR3aa: CASSLIPGQPYEQYF
j_gene: TRBJ2-5; v_gene: TRBV30; CDR3aa: CAWSDGRTGETQYF
j_gene: TRBJ2-5; v_gene: TRBV18; CDR3aa: CASSPGGEETQYF
j_gene: TRBJ2-3; v_gene: TRBV7-9; CDR3aa: CASSLRAAGSSQNTQYF
j_gene: TRBJ1-3; v_gene: TRBV13; CDR3aa: CASSSQSGSGNTIYF
j_gene: TRBJ1-2; v_gene: TRBV29-1; CDR3aa: CSVEKGSGNGYTF